These 8 T cell receptor beta chains share one sample of origin, sequenced in a study of blood T cells in healthy people across ages (dated by TCRdb to the mid-2010s). Libraries came from 5' RACE. The reads were generated on an Illumina HiSeq 2500. A second PCR of roughly 7 to 12 cycles was run with a J-beta primer mix and a sample-barcoded 5' primer. The raw public reads went through TCRdb reprocessing: fastp at Q25, MiXCR clone calling, in-frame beta chains kept. CDR3 protein sequences are deduplicated, and each keeps its most common genes and DNA. The sample table shows over 1,500,000 distinct CDR3 sequences, and around 50% are seen once. Less than 2.5% of the sample is taken by the ten largest. The sample taken for sequencing was blood. The receptors derive from a woman aged 40-49 years in good health.

The chain carries TRBV7-9 and TRBJ2-7; D possibly corresponds to TRBD1 (6 bases). Between the trimmed V and J ends, which lost 4 bases and 3 bases, there was a span of 13 bases. Germline loops: CDR1 SEHNR, CDR2 FQNEAQ (reference sequence). The length of the CDR3 is 14 residues. CDR3 region: CASSSSGHNYEQYF. CDR3 in DNA: TGTGCCAGCAGCTCCTCGGGACACAACTACGAGCAGTACTTC.

This clonotype came up a few times. The chain employs TRBV5-1 and TRBJ2-4; a possible D gene is TRBD1 (7 bases). The J call is doubtful: the DNA matches TRBJ2-7 better. Germline-derived CDR1 and CDR2 are SGHRS and YFSETQ. This CDR3 is built from 15 residues. The CDR3 DNA reads TGCGCCAGCAGCTTGGAGGAGGGGGCTATCTACGAGCAGTACTTC. Translated: CASSLEEGAIYEQYF.

As to this clonotype: The germline gene is not matched at one end of the junction; a read error may be the cause. This chain connects TRBV29-1 to TRBJ2-5; no clear D gene. The CDR3 runs to 12 residues. The germline CDR1 and CDR2 sequences are SQVTM and ANQGSEA. The CDR3 sequence: CSVGTVQGTQYF. DNA of the CDR3: TGCAGCGTTGGCACAGTCCAAGGGACCCAGTACTTC.

This chain uses TRBV29-1 with TRBJ2-1; 7 nucleotides agree with TRBD1. This CDR3 contains 17 residues. With V trimmed by 7 bases and J by 4 bases, 19 bases remained unmatched. Germline CDR1 SQVTM, CDR2 ANQGSEA. The CDR3 DNA follows: TGCAGCGCGGAAGCGCCCTTAGGGACAGCCTTATACAATGAGCAGTTCTTC. Translating gives CSAEAPLGTALYNEQFF.

A few counts support this clonotype. The chain is built from TRBV28 and TRBJ2-7; D unresolved. The CDR3 is 14 amino acids. In germline, CDR1 is MDHEN, CDR2 SYDVKM. The germline V and J ends were trimmed by 5 bases and 0 bases, with 11 bases remaining between them. As DNA, the CDR3 is TGTGCCAGCAGTCGGACGGTGAGCTCCTACGAGCAGTACTTC. Its protein product is CASSRTVSSYEQYF.

This clonotype has just a few counts. This rearrangement joins TRBV7-3 to TRBJ2-6; tentatively, D is TRBD2 (6 bases). V gave up 5 bases and J gave up 2 bases, with 13 bases separating them. The germline CDR1 and CDR2 sequences are SGHTA and FQGTGA. The CDR3 totals 16 residues. DNA for the CDR3: TGTGCCAGCAGCCAAAAGGCGGGGACTGGGGCCAACGTCCTGACTTTC. Encoded protein: CASSQKAGTGANVLTF.

The chain carries TRBV7-2 and TRBJ2-1; D gene uncertain. CDR3 length equals 12 residues. The germline gives CDR1 SGHTA, CDR2 FQGNSA. V was pared by 6 bases and J by 11 bases, with 14 bases between. This CDR3 is CASRPDINKQFF. The CDR3 DNA follows: TGTGCCAGCAGACCTGACATTAACAAGCAGTTCTTC.

This clonotype was found a few times. This rearrangement joins TRBV9 to TRBJ1-2; TRBD1 might be the D (5 bases). V was shortened by 3 bases and J by 0 bases, with 12 bases between the two germline ends. The germline gives CDR1 SGDLS, CDR2 YYNGEE. CDR3 length: 15 residues. For the CDR3, the DNA is TGTGCCAGCAGCGAGCAGACAGCCTCTAACTATGGCTACACCTTC. Its translation is CASSEQTASNYGYTF.